The 22 T cell receptor beta chains given below trace back to one sample, sequenced in a study of blood T cell repertoires in COVID-19. Repertoires were generated with immunoSEQ multiplex PCR, while TCRdb's copy carries only in-frame clones and drops some. There are 20,000 to 30,000 clones in the sample; over 75% occur only once, and 2% to 2.5% lies in the top ten. The sequenced material came from peripheral blood. The receptor source for this set is a woman in her 70s with COVID-19, enrolled during active disease.

This clone turned up a few times. The chain recombines TRBV19 with TRBJ2-7, with D possibly matching TRBD1 (5 bases). Germline loops: CDR1 LNHDA, CDR2 SQIVND (reference sequence). CDR3 length: 14 residues. Trimming pared 6 bases from V and 0 bases from J, leaving 12 bases between. The CDR3 sequence: CASSLGAASYEQYF. The DNA of the CDR3 is TGTGCCAGTAGCCTTGGGGCAGCCTCCTACGAGCAGTACTTC.

This chain joins TRBV9 and TRBJ2-7; tentatively, D is TRBD1 (6 bases). This CDR3 comprises 14 residues. Germline-derived CDR1 and CDR2 are SGDLS and YYNGEE. With 0 bases removed from V and 3 bases from J, the gap between germline ends came to 10 bases. CDR3 amino acids: CASSVGDTYYEQYV. Here the CDR3 DNA reads TGTGCCAGCAGCGTAGGGGACACTTACTACGAGCAGTACGTC.

The chain links TRBV7-6 to TRBJ1-6; no definite D call. This CDR3 has 15 residues. From germline, CDR1 is SGHVS and CDR2 FNYEAQ. The V end was cut by 1 base, the J end by 4 bases, with 8 bases between. CDR3 bases: TGTGCCAGCAGCTTAGGCGTCGAATATAATTCACCCCTCCACTTT. Translated, it gives CASSLGVEYNSPLHF. Looking up the rest from reference TRBV7-6 and TRBJ1-6 gives the full variable domain: GAGVSQSPRYKVTKRGQDVALRCDPISGHVSLYWYRQALGQGPEFLTYFNYEAQQDKSGLPNDRFSAERPEGSISTLTIQRTEQRDSAMYRCASSLGVEYNSPLHFGNGTRLTVT.

The gene calls are TRBV6-2 or TRBV6-3 and TRBJ1-3; TRBD1 aligns across 7 bases. The CDR3 is 16 residues long. Germline loops: CDR1 MNHEY, CDR2 SVGEGT. The V and J ends lost 7 bases and 5 bases, in that order; junction bases with no gene match: 14. Written as DNA, the CDR3 is TGTGCCAGCACCCCACTACCTGGGGACAGAAGAAACACCATATATTTT. Translated, it gives CASTPLPGDRRNTIYF.

The chain combines TRBV27 with TRBJ2-3; 8 nucleotides align to TRBD1. Trimming took 6 bases from V and 4 from J; bases not matched to a gene: 9. The CDR3 is made up of 15 amino acids. The germline V gene has CDR1 MNHEY and CDR2 SMNVEV (reference sequence). This chain's CDR3 is CASRPQGAPADTQYF. The CDR3 bases are TGTGCCAGCAGACCCCAGGGGGCCCCCGCAGATACGCAGTATTTT.

V usage is TRBV7-2 and J usage is TRBJ1-2; TRBD1 matches at 7 bases. CDR1 and CDR2 (germline): SGHTA, FQGNSA. The trim removed 5 bases at V and 7 bases at J, leaving 7 bases unmatched. The CDR3 spans 13 residues. For the CDR3, the DNA is TGTGCCAGCAGCGCCTTACAGGGGCCTGGCTACACCTTC. Its translation is CASSALQGPGYTF.

The J gene is TRBJ1-1, the V gene TRBV5-6; the D gene is possibly TRBD1 (6 bases). This CDR3 is 14 amino acids long. Trimming took off 0 bases at V and 8 bases at J, with 14 bases between the two ends. CDR1 and CDR2 from the germline V gene are SGHDT and YYEEEE. CDR3 sequence reads: CASSLGGLNFEAFF. CDR3 DNA: TGTGCCAGCAGCTTGGGGGGGCTGAACTTCGAAGCTTTCTTT.

The gene calls are TRBV19 and TRBJ1-3; no definite D call. CDR3 length: 13 residues. Looked up from germline, CDR1 is LNHDA and CDR2 is SQIVND (reference sequence). V was pared by 4 bases and J by 2 bases, with 6 bases between. CDR3 sequence reads: CASSTAAGNTIYF. Written as DNA, the CDR3 is TGTGCCAGTAGTACGGCGGCTGGAAACACCATATATTTT.

The chain recombines TRBV7-8 with TRBJ2-3, with 13 bases aligning to TRBD2. CDR3 length: 15 amino acids. CDR1 SGHVS and CDR2 FQNEAQ come from the germline V gene. Trimming cost V 8 bases and J 2 bases; bases outside gene matches: 4. CDR3 DNA: TGTGCCAGCGGACTAGCGGGGGCGACCACAGATACGCAGTATTTT. Its protein product is CASGLAGATTDTQYF.

The V gene is TRBV6-5, the J gene TRBJ1-1; 7 bases are shared with TRBD1. This CDR3 has 13 amino acids. Germline V gene sequence: CDR1 MNHEY, CDR2 SVGAGI. V gave up 7 bases and J gave up 1 base; unmatched junction bases: 3. The CDR3 protein is CASIGTANTEAFF. CDR3 DNA: TGTGCCAGCATTGGGACAGCGAACACTGAAGCTTTCTTT.

This clone showed up just once. The chain combines TRBV27 with TRBJ1-1, with D possibly matching TRBD1 (6 bases). V was pared by 3 bases and J by 4 bases, with 12 bases between. Germline V gene lookup returns CDR1 MNHEY and CDR2 SMNVEV (reference sequence). The CDR3 runs to 14 residues. CDR3 DNA sequence: TGTGCCAGCAGTTTTAGGGGGATTAGCACTGAAGCTTTCTTT. Protein: CASSFRGISTEAFF.

This chain links TRBV11-3 with TRBJ2-3, with TRBD2 matching 7 bases. V shed 3 bases and J 3 bases; nucleotides not matched to a gene: 6. Germline V CDR1 and CDR2: SGHNT, YENEEA. This CDR3 is built from 15 residues. CDR3 sequence reads: CASSFSVGRTDTQYF. CDR3 coding DNA: TGTGCCAGCAGCTTTAGCGTCGGGAGGACAGATACGCAGTATTTT.

The chain couples TRBV11-3 to TRBJ1-2, with unresolved D. V was pared by 1 base and J by 8 bases, with 14 bases between. Germline V gene sequence: CDR1 SGHNT, CDR2 YENEEA. The CDR3 spans 14 residues. For the CDR3, the DNA is TGTGCCAGCAGCTTAGGCCGCACGGGAGGCGGCTACACCTTC. Translation: CASSLGRTGGGYTF.

This clone is a singleton in its sample. The rearrangement uses TRBV7-2 and TRBJ1-1; no clear D. Germline loops: CDR1 SGHTA, CDR2 FQGNSA. CDR3 length: 14 residues. Trimming took 1 base from V and 4 from J, leaving 10 bases between them. The CDR3 sequence: CASSLGSRSTEAFF. In nucleotides, the CDR3 is TGTGCCAGCAGCTTAGGGAGTAGGAGCACTGAAGCTTTCTTT.

J is TRBJ2-1 and V is TRBV7-2, with D maybe TRBD2 (6 bases). Germline V lookup: CDR1 SGHTA, CDR2 FQGNSA. This CDR3 is 16 amino acids long. Trimming pared 2 bases from V and 6 bases from J, leaving 17 bases between. The CDR3 reads CASSLRAPQGGNEQFF. CDR3 DNA: TGTGCCAGCAGCTTAAGGGCCCCTCAGGGAGGCAATGAGCAGTTCTTC.

This clone was picked up one time. The chain links TRBV7-3 to TRBJ2-1; 8 bases line up with TRBD2. CDR1 is SGHTA, CDR2 FQGTGA, per germline. The CDR3 is made up of 17 amino acids. V was pared by 1 base and J by 5 bases, with 10 bases of the junction left unmatched. As DNA, the CDR3 is TGTGCCAGCAGCTTAATCCCCTCGGGGGGGATCCACAATGAGCAGTTCTTC. As protein: CASSLIPSGGIHNEQFF.

The chain combines TRBV10-3 with TRBJ1-2, with D possibly being TRBD1 (6 bases). Germline lookup yields CDR1 ENHRY and CDR2 SYGVKD. V was pared by 2 bases and J by 6 bases, with 10 bases between. CDR3 length: 13 amino acids. DNA for the CDR3: TGTGCCATCAGTGAGGCCAGGGGAGATGGCTACACCTTC. Amino acid sequence: CAISEARGDGYTF.

V is TRBV5-1 and J is TRBJ2-5; unclear D gene. V lost 7 bases and J 1 base, leaving 11 bases between the germline ends. The CDR3 loop spans 13 amino acids. Germline V gene data show CDR1 as SGHRS and CDR2 as YFSETQ. CDR3 in DNA: TGCGCCAGCCGAGACACCACCCAAGAGACCCAGTACTTC. This translates into CASRDTTQETQYF.

This clone was seen only a few times. The J gene is TRBJ2-1, the V gene TRBV5-1; 9 bases agree with TRBD1. Germline V lookup: CDR1 SGHRS, CDR2 YFSETQ. Trimming removed 4 bases from V and 8 bases from J; junction bases left unmatched: 7. The length of the CDR3 is 14 residues. In nucleotides, the CDR3 is TGCGCCAGCAGCAACAGGGGGCAGGGGGATGAGCAGTTCTTC. It yields the protein CASSNRGQGDEQFF.

The rearrangement joins TRBV19 to TRBJ2-5, with 9 bases fitting TRBD1. After removal of 3 bases from V and 13 bases from J, the junction contained 9 bases not matched to a gene. Germline CDR1 reads LNHDA; CDR2 reads SQIVND (reference sequence). The CDR3 is 13 residues long. CDR3 protein: CASSISTGGQLYF. The DNA of the CDR3 is TGTGCCAGTAGTATCTCGACAGGGGGGCAATTGTACTTC.

The chain employs TRBV10-3 and TRBJ2-2; TRBD2 aligns across 8 bases. There are 15 residues in the CDR3. CDR1 ENHRY and CDR2 SYGVKD come from the germline V gene. V trimming: 11 bases; J trimming: 1 base; junction bases outside the gene matches: 9. For the CDR3, the DNA is TGTGCCTCCACAGGGCTAGCGGGGAACACCGGGGAGCTGTTTTTT. Encoded protein: CASTGLAGNTGELFF.

The rearrangement joins TRBV10-3 to TRBJ1-1; D is unresolved. The CDR3 contains 13 residues. Trimming pared 2 bases from V and 7 bases from J, leaving 11 bases between. Germline V gives CDR1 ENHRY, CDR2 SYGVKD. CDR3 amino acids: CAISEGPGIEAFF. DNA of the CDR3: TGTGCCATCAGTGAGGGACCGGGGATTGAAGCTTTCTTT.